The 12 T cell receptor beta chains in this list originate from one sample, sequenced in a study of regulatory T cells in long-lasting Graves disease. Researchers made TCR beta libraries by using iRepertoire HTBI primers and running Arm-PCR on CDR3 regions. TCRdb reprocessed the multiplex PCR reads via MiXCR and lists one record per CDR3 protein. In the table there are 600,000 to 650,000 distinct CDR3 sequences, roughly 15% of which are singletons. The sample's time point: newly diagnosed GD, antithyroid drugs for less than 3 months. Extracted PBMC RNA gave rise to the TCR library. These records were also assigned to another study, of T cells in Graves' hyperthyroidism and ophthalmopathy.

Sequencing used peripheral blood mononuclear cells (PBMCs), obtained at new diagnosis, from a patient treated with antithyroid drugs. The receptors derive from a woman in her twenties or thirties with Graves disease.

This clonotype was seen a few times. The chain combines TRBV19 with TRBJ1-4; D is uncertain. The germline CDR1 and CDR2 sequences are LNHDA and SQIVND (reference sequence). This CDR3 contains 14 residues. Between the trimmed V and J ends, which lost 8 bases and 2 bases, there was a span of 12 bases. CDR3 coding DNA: TGTGCCAGTGCTTCAGGATGGACTAATGAAAAACTGTTTTTT. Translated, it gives CASASGWTNEKLFF.

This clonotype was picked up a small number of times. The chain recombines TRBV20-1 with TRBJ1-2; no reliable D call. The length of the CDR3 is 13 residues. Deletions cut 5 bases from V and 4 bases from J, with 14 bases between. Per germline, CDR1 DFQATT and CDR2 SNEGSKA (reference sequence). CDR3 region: CSAHEASLYGYTF. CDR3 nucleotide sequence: TGCAGTGCTCATGAGGCCAGCCTCTATGGCTACACCTTC.

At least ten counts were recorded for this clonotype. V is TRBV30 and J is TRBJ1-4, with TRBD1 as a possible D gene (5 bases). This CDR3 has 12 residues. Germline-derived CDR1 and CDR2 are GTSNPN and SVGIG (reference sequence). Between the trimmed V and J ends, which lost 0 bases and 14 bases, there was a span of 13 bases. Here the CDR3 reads CAWSVRGEVLFF. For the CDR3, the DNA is TGTGCCTGGAGTGTGAGGGGAGAGGTCCTGTTTTTT.

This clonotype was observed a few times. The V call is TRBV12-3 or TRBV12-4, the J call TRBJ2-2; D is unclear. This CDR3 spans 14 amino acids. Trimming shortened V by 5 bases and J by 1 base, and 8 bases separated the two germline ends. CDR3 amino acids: CASSDMLNTGELFF. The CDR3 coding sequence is TGTGCCAGCAGTGACATGTTGAACACCGGGGAGCTGTTTTTT.

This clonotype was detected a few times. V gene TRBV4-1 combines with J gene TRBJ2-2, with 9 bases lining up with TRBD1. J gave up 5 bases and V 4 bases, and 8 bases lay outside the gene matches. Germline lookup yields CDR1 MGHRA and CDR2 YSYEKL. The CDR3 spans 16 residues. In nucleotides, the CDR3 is TGCGCCAGCAGCCTTAGAAGGACAGGGGTGACCGGGGAGCTGTTTTTT. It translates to CASSLRRTGVTGELFF.

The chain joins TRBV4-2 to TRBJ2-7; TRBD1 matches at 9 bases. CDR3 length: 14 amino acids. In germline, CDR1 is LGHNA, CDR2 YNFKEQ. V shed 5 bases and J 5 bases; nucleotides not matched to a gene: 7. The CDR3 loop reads CASSIRTGEDEQYF. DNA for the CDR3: TGTGCCAGCAGCATACGGACAGGGGAGGACGAGCAGTACTTC.

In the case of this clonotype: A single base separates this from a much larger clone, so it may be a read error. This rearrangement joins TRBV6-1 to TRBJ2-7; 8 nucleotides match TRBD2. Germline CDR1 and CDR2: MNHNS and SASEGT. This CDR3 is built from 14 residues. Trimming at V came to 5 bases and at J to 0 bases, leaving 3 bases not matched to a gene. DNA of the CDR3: TGTGCCAGCAGTACCGGGACTAGCTCCTACGAGCAGTACTTC. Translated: CASSTGTSSYEQYF.

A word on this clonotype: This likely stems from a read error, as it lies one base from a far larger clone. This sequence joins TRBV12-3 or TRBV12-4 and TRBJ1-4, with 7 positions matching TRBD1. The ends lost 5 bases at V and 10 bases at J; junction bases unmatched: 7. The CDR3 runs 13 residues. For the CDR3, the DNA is TGTGCCAGCAGTGACCCCAGGGGGGCAAAACTGTTTTTT. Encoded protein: CASSDPRGAKLFF.

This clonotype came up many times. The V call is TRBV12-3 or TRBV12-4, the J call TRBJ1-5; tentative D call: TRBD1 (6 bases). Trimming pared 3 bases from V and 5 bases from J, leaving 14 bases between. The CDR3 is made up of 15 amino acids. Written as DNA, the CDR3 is TGTGCCAGCAGTTTCGGGGCGGGGGGCCATCAGCCCCAGCATTTT. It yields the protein CASSFGAGGHQPQHF.

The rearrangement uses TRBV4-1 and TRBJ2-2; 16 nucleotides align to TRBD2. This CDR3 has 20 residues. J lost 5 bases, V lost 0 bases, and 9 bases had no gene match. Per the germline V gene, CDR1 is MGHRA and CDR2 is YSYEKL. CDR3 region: CASSQDDPGLAGGGTGELFF. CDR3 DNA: TGCGCCAGCAGCCAAGACGATCCGGGACTAGCGGGAGGGGGGACCGGGGAGCTGTTTTTT.

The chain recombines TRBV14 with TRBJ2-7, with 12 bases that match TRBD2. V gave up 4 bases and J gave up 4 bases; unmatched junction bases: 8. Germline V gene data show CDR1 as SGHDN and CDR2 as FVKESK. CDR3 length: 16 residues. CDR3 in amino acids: CASSLLAGGRGYEQYF. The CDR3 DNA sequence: TGTGCCAGCAGCCTTCTAGCGGGAGGGCGGGGATACGAGCAGTACTTC.

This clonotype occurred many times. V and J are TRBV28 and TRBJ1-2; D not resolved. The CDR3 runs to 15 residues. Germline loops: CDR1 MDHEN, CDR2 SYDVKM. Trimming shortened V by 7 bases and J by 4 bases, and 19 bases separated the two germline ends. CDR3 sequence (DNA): TGTGCCAGCACCCTCAAGTCTAACTCCGTCTATGGCTACACCTTC. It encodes CASTLKSNSVYGYTF.